The 18 T cell receptor beta chains reported below all come from one sample, sequenced in a study of T cells after yellow fever vaccination. MiXCR, run by TCRdb on the 5' RACE reads, gives a single entry per CDR3 protein. The profile shows around 300,000 distinct CDR3 sequences, approximately 4% of them singletons. The starting material was PBMCs, obtained 5 days after the yellow fever booster vaccination. These TCRs come from a man aged 18 to 29 who received the YFV17D yellow fever vaccine.

This chain uses TRBV28 with TRBJ1-4; D gene ambiguous. The CDR3 contains 14 residues. The germline V gene has CDR1 MDHEN and CDR2 SYDVKM. V lost 7 bases and J lost 6, with 15 bases in between. Here the CDR3 reads CASNSSPGDEKLFF. CDR3 DNA: TGTGCCAGCAACTCCTCTCCTGGGGATGAAAAACTGTTTTTT.

This clonotype occurred many times. The chain recombines TRBV24-1 with TRBJ2-3; TRBD2 might be the D (5 bases). Trimming left V 2 bases short and J 2 bases short, with 13 bases between. There are 16 residues in the CDR3. Germline-derived CDR1 and CDR2 are KGHDR and SFDVKD. CDR3 bases: TGTGCCACCAGTGATTCGGGGAGCGGATACACAGATACGCAGTATTTT. This gives the protein CATSDSGSGYTDTQYF.

The J gene is TRBJ1-3, the V gene TRBV7-2, with D hard to call. The CDR3 totals 15 residues. Trimming took off 5 bases at V and 3 bases at J, with 14 bases between the two ends. Per the germline V gene, CDR1 is SGHTA and CDR2 is FQGNSA. The CDR3 is CASSPGVVGGNTIYF. The CDR3 nucleotides read TGTGCCAGCAGCCCGGGAGTTGTGGGTGGAAACACCATATATTTT.

The chain combines TRBV19 with TRBJ1-1, with D uncertain. V lost 3 bases to trimming and J lost 2 bases, with 10 bases between them. Germline values: CDR1 LNHDA, CDR2 SQIVND (reference sequence). The CDR3 spans 14 residues. The CDR3 protein is CASSIQTGNTEAFF. The CDR3 DNA reads TGTGCCAGTAGTATCCAGACGGGAAACACTGAAGCTTTCTTT. Full variable domain (outside the CDR3, taken from reference TRBV19 and TRBJ1-1): DGGITQSPKYLFRKEGQNVTLSCEQNLNHDAMYWYRQDPGQGLRLIYYSQIVNDFQKGDIAEGYSVSREKKESFPLTVTSAQKNPTAFYLCASSIQTGNTEAFFGQGTRLTVV.

The chain recombines TRBV6-5 with TRBJ1-1; a weak D match, TRBD1 (6 bases). The CDR3 loop spans 14 amino acids. CDR1 is MNHEY and CDR2 is SVGAGI in the germline V gene. V was shortened by 5 bases and J by 5 bases, with 15 bases between the two germline ends. CDR3 amino acids: CASSRQARGTEAFF. The CDR3 DNA sequence: TGTGCCAGCAGTCGACAGGCCAGGGGAACTGAAGCTTTCTTT.

This clonotype appeared a few times. The CDR3 loop reads CASSARLKTYEQYF. DNA for the CDR3: TGTGCCAGCAGCGCCCGCCTGAAAACCTACGAGCAGTACTTC. This chain joins TRBV7-2 and TRBJ2-7; D ambiguous. Germline V gene lookup returns CDR1 SGHTA and CDR2 FQGNSA. The germline V and J ends were trimmed by 5 bases and 2 bases, with 13 bases remaining between them. CDR3 length equals 14 residues.

The chain combines TRBV29-1 with TRBJ2-1; a weak D match, TRBD2 (5 bases). Trimming removed 6 bases from V and 4 bases from J, with 13 bases in between. The CDR3 loop spans 13 amino acids. Germline CDR1 SQVTM, CDR2 ANQGSEA. CDR3 in amino acids: CSVRNGIYNEQFF. In DNA form, the CDR3 reads TGCAGCGTCCGTAACGGGATTTACAATGAGCAGTTCTTC.

In its sample, this clonotype was seen many times. The J gene is TRBJ2-7, the V gene TRBV25-1; D uncertain. Germline CDR1 MGHDK, CDR2 SYGVNS. The CDR3 runs 15 residues. The V and J ends lost 1 base and 2 bases respectively, with 12 bases between them. In DNA, the CDR3 is TGTGCCAGCAGTGAATCCGGCAGTCCCACCTACGAGCAGTACTTC. As protein: CASSESGSPTYEQYF.

CDR3 loop: CASSSQGSGTDTQYF. CDR3 bases: TGCGCCAGCAGCTCACAGGGGAGTGGGACAGATACGCAGTATTTT. The chain uses TRBV4-3 and TRBJ2-3, with 7 nucleotides matching TRBD1. Germline V gene data show CDR1 as LGHNA and CDR2 as YSLEER. V was pared by 5 bases and J by 3 bases, with 8 bases of the junction left unmatched. There are 15 residues in the CDR3.

This clonotype was recorded at least ten times. This chain joins TRBV10-3 and TRBJ1-1; 9 positions match TRBD1. This CDR3 has 15 residues. Trimming took 7 bases from V and 4 from J; bases not matched to a gene: 10. CDR1 and CDR2 (germline): ENHRY, SYGVKD. CDR3 nucleotides: TGTGCCATCAAAACCGGGACAGGGTTGGGCACTGAAGCTTTCTTT. Its protein product is CAIKTGTGLGTEAFF.

The J gene is TRBJ2-7, the V gene TRBV29-1, with 8 nucleotides matching TRBD2. Per germline, CDR1 SQVTM and CDR2 ANQGSEA. V dropped 8 bases and J dropped 0; count of bases not matched to a gene: 6. The CDR3 extends over 13 amino acids. This chain's CDR3 is CSIIAGTSYEQYF. The CDR3 nucleotides are TGCAGCATCATAGCGGGGACCTCCTACGAGCAGTACTTC.

In its sample, this clonotype was seen a few times. V and J are TRBV11-3 and TRBJ1-2; no definite D call. From germline, CDR1 is SGHNT and CDR2 YENEEA. The CDR3 spans 9 residues. Trimming took 11 bases from V and 8 from J, leaving 9 bases between them. The CDR3 is CALTWGYTF. The CDR3 nucleotides read TGTGCCTTGACGTGGGGCTACACCTTC. Together with reference TRBV11-3 and TRBJ1-2, the CDR3 gives the full variable domain: EAGVVQSPRYKIIEKKQPVAFWCNPISGHNTLYWYLQNLGQGPELLIRYENEEAVDDSQLPKDRFSAERLKGVDSTLKIQPAELGDSAVYLCALTWGYTFGSGTRLTVV.

The sample holds many counts of this clonotype. The chain recombines TRBV5-1 with TRBJ2-2; TRBD2 matches 12 bases. Germline V lookup: CDR1 SGHRS, CDR2 YFSETQ. The CDR3 contains 17 residues. Germline trimming cut 1 base from V and 4 bases from J; bases unmatched to any gene: 5. This CDR3 is CASSLQLAGGPTGELFF. The CDR3 DNA is TGCGCCAGCAGCTTGCAACTAGCGGGGGGCCCCACCGGGGAGCTGTTTTTT.

V usage is TRBV6-2 or TRBV6-3 and J usage is TRBJ2-2; TRBD2 matches at 7 bases. The CDR3 spans 17 residues. CDR1 and CDR2 from the germline V gene are MNHEY and SVGEGT. With V trimmed by 2 bases and J by 2 bases, 8 bases remained unmatched. This CDR3 is CASSYPEGGSNTGELFF. The DNA of the CDR3 is TGTGCCAGCAGTTACCCAGAAGGCGGGAGCAACACCGGGGAGCTGTTTTTT.

The rearrangement joins TRBV12-3 or TRBV12-4 to TRBJ2-1; 8 positions agree with TRBD2. The trim removed 5 bases at V and 5 bases at J, leaving 11 bases unmatched. The CDR3 is 16 residues long. CDR3: CASSPRAGAVHNEQFF. The CDR3 coding sequence is TGTGCCAGCAGTCCGCGAGCGGGGGCGGTCCACAATGAGCAGTTCTTC.

This clonotype was seen at least ten times. The genes are TRBV4-3 and TRBJ2-3, with D hard to call. Per the germline V gene, CDR1 is LGHNA and CDR2 is YSLEER. This CDR3 has 15 amino acids. Trimming took 0 bases from V and 1 from J, leaving 8 bases between them. The CDR3 reads CASSQDPQGTDTQYF. The CDR3 DNA reads as TGCGCCAGCAGCCAAGACCCGCAGGGCACAGATACGCAGTATTTT.

The genes are TRBV9 and TRBJ2-7, with 8 nucleotides matching TRBD1. The V segment lost 4 bases and the J segment 3 bases; nucleotides outside the gene matches: 9. The V gene's germline CDR1 is SGDLS and CDR2 YYNGEE. The CDR3 loop spans 15 amino acids. The CDR3 DNA is TGTGCCAGCAGCTCAGCAGGGACAGGAGGCTACGAGCAGTACTTC. Its protein is CASSSAGTGGYEQYF.

This clonotype was detected ten times or more. The chain employs TRBV7-2 and TRBJ2-1; D is unclear. Between the trimmed V and J ends, which lost 4 bases and 1 base, there was a span of 11 bases. In germline, CDR1 is SGHTA, CDR2 FQGNSA. The CDR3 has 15 residues. The CDR3 DNA reads as TGTGCCAGCAGCTATCTGTCAAAGTCCTACAATGAGCAGTTCTTC. It is translated as CASSYLSKSYNEQFF.